This T cell receptor beta chain was identified in a study of T cell responses to AZD1222 COVID-19 vaccine. Study results and caveats: It was only after the peak T cell response that any repertoires were sampled. After two AZD1222 doses, spike-specific TCR breadth and depth rose versus day 0.

The germline CDR1 and CDR2 sequences are SGHVS and FQNEAQ. With 5 bases removed from V and 4 bases from J, the gap between germline ends came to 12 bases. The CDR3 sequence is 13 residues long. As for this clone: As yet, its antigen is unknown.

Sequencing used immunoSEQ multiplex PCR; TCRdb keeps in-frame clones, though not all of them. The sample yields some 180,000 clones, 90% to 95% seen once. The chain recombines TRBV7-8 with TRBJ2-7; D remains unclear. The material sequenced was peripheral blood, taken 28 days after the second AZD1222 dose. This sequence originates from an adult who received the AZD1222 COVID-19 vaccine. The CDR3 protein is CASSQNPTYEQYF. Written as DNA, the CDR3 is TGTGCCAGCAGCCAAAATCCCACGTACGAGCAGTACTTC.